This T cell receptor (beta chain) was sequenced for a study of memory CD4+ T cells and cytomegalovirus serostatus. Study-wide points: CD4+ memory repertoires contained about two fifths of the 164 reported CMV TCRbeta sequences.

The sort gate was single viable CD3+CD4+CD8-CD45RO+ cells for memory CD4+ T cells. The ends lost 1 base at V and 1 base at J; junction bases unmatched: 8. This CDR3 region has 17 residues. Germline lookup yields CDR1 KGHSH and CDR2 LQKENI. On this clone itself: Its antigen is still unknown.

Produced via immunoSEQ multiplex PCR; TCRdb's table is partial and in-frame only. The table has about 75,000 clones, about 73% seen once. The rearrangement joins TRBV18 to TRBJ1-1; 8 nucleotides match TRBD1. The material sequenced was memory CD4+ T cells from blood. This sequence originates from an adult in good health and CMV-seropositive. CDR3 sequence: CASSPLNTGTGNTEAFF. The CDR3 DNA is TGTGCCAGCTCACCACTAAACACCGGGACAGGGAACACTGAAGCTTTCTTT. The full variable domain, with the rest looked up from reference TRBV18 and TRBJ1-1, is NAGVMQNPRHLVRRRGQEARLRCSPMKGHSHVYWYRQLPEEGLKFMVYLQKENIIDESGMPKERFSAEFPKEGPSILRIQQVVRGDSAAYFCASSPLNTGTGNTEAFFGQGTRLTVV.